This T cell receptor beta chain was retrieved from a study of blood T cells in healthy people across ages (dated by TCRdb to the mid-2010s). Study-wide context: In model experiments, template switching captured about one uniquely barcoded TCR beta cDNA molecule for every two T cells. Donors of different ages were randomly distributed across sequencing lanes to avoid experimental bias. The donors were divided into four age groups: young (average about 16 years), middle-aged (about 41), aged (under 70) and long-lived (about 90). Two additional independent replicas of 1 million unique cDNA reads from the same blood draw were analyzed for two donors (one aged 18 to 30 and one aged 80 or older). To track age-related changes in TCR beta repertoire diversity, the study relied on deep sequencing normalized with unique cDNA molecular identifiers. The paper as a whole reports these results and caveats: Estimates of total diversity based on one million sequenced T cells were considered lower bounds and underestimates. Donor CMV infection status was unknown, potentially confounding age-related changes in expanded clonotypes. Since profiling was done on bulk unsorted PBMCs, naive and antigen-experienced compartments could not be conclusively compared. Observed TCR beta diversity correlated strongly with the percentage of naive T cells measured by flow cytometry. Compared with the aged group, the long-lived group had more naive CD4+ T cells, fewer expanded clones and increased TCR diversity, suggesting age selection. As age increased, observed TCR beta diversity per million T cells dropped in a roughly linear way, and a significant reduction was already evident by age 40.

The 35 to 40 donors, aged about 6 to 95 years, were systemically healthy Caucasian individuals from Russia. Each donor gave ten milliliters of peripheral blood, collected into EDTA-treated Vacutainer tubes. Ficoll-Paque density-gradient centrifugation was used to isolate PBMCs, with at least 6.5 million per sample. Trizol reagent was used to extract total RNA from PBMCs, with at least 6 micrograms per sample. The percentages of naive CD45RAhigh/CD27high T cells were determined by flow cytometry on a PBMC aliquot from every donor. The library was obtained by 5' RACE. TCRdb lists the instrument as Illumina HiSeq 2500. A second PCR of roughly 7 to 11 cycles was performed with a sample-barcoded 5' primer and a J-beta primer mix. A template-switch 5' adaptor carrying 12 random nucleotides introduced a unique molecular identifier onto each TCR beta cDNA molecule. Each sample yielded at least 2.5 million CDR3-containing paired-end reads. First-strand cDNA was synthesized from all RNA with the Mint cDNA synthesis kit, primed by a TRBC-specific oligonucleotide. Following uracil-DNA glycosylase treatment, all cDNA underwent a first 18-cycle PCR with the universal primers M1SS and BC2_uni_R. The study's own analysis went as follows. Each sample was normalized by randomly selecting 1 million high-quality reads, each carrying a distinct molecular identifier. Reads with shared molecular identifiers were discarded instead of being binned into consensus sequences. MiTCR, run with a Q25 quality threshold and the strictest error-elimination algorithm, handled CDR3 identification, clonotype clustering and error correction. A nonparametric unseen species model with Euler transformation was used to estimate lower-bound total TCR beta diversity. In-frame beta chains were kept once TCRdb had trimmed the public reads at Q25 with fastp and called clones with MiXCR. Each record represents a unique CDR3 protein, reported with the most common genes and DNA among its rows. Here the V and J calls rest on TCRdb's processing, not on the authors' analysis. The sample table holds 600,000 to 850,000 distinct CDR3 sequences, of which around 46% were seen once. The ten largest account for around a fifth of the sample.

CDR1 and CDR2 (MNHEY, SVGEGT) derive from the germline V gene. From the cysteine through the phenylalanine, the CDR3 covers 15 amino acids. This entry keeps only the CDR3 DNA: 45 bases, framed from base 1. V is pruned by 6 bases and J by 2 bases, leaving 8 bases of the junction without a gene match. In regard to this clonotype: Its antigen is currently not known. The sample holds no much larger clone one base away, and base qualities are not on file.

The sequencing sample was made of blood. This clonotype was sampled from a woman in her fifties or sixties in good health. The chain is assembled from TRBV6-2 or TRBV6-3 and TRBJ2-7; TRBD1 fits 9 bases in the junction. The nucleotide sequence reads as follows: TGTGCCAGCAGCTTCCCGAGGACAGGGGCCTACGAGCAGTACTTC. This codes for CASSFPRTGAYEQYF.